This TCR beta chain came from a study of T cells in Graves' hyperthyroidism and ophthalmopathy. The study, taken as a whole, reports: The majority of expanded thyroid clonotypes above 0.001 also appeared in blood.

Uncontrolled infection, other autoimmune disease, pregnancy or lactation disqualified patients from enrolment. RNA transcripts yielded amplified TCR beta CDR3 regions. A set of HTBI primers served as the primers for a first-round RT-PCR of the TCR CDR3. MiXCR was run by TCRdb on the multiplex PCR reads, yielding one entry per CDR3 protein. The table lists 400,000 to 600,000 distinct CDR3 sequences, around 21% of them singletons, with approximately 26% in the top ten. A word on this clonotype: The antigen remains undetermined.

Germline CDR1 and CDR2: ENHRY and SYGVKD. This CDR3 has 14 amino acids. V shed 6 bases, J shed 5 bases, and the junction held 3 bases outside the gene matches. This sequence was found in a young man with Graves' hyperthyroidism. The genes are TRBV10-3 and TRBJ2-5; 13 bases are a match to TRBD2. The sample consisted of blood. CDR3 nucleotide sequence: TGTGCCATCAGCTGGACTAGCGGGAGTGAGACCCAGTACTTC. It codes for CAISWTSGSETQYF.